These T cell receptor beta chains were read from a single sample in a study of CD8 T cells in ankylosing spondylitis. MiXCR, applied by TCRdb to the 5' RACE reads, yields one record per CDR3 protein. The repertoire holds over 400,000 distinct CDR3 sequences, with 25% to 30% as singletons. Material for sequencing was blood, either unsorted or a sorted T cell fraction (not recorded which). These receptors came from a male donor with ankylosing spondylitis. CDR3s include the opening cysteine and the closing phenylalanine or tryptophan. A D gene is named only where the DNA matches it firmly. Some rows have no size entry. The others give once, few or many, or a class for an expanded clone.

TGCAGTGCTATAACAAGGAAGGTCAGCACAGATACGCAGTATTTT | CSAITRKVSTDTQYF | - | TRBJ2-3 | TRBV20-1 | - | 15
TGTGCCAGCAGTGAGGACTATATCACAGATACGCAGTATTTT | CASSEDYITDTQYF | - | TRBJ2-3 | TRBV6-1 | - | 14
TGCAGCGGACGACTGGCGGGGGTTAGTGAGCAGTTCTTC | CSGRLAGVSEQFF | few | TRBJ2-1 | TRBV29-1 | TRBD2 | 13
TGCGCCAGCAGCTCAACACAAGAGACCCAGTACTTC | CASSSTQETQYF | few | TRBJ2-5 | TRBV5-1 | - | 12
TGTGCCGCGCGAGGGAGGGGCCAAAATGAGCAGTTCTTC | CAARGRGQNEQFF | few | TRBJ2-1 | TRBV15 | TRBD2 | 13
TGTGCCAGCAGCTACCGGACGGCGATGTACTTC | CASSYRTAMYF | few | TRBJ2-5 | TRBV5-6 | - | 11
TGTGCCGTCGGGACAGGGGAGCCCGGTACTGAAGCTTTCTTT | CAVGTGEPGTEAFF | - | TRBJ1-1 | TRBV10-3 | TRBD1 | 14
TGTGCCAGCAGCTTAAGTCGACAGGGGGCGAACTACGAGCAGTACTTC | CASSLSRQGANYEQYF | few | TRBJ2-7 | TRBV7-2 | TRBD1 | 16
TGTGCCAGCAGCCTCGGACTAGCGGGCGACACCTACGAGCAGTACTTC | CASSLGLAGDTYEQYF | few | TRBJ2-7 | TRBV3-1 | TRBD2 | 16
TGTGCCAGCCGCGGGACTAGCGGGAGGTACGAGCAGTACTTC | CASRGTSGRYEQYF | few | TRBJ2-7 | TRBV2 | TRBD2 | 14
TGCAGCGTCGCGGACAGGGGTGGGACTGAAGCTTTCTTT | CSVADRGGTEAFF | many | TRBJ1-1 | TRBV29-1 | TRBD1 | 13
TGTGCCAGCAGCCAAGCTGGCGGGAACGACGAGCAGTACTTC | CASSQAGGNDEQYF | - | TRBJ2-7 | TRBV3-1 | - | 14
TGCAGCGTTGAAGATCAGGGATCTGGAAACACCATATATTTT | CSVEDQGSGNTIYF | - | TRBJ1-3 | TRBV29-1 | - | 14
TGTGCCAGCAGCAACGGGCCAGCGCGAGGGCAGACCCAGTACTTC | CASSNGPARGQTQYF | few | TRBJ2-5 | TRBV11-3 | - | 15
TGCAGTGCTCCCATAGGGAGGGGTAGGTACGAGCAGTACTTC | CSAPIGRGRYEQYF | - | TRBJ2-7 | TRBV20-1 | TRBD2 | 14
TGTGCCAGCAGCCGCGGGGTCATCGACACAGATACGCAGTATTTT | CASSRGVIDTDTQYF | - | TRBJ2-3 | TRBV14 | - | 15
TGTGCCAGCATTCCCCGGGGCAAATCGAACACTGAAGCTTTCTTT | CASIPRGKSNTEAFF | - | TRBJ1-1 | TRBV12-3/TRBV12-4 | - | 15
TGTGCCAGCACCCCCCGGGTAGCGGGAGAAAGGTCAGCCGGGGAGCTGTTTTTT | CASTPRVAGERSAGELFF | - | TRBJ2-2 | TRBV4-2 | TRBD2 | 18
TGTGCCAGCAGGGAACGACTCGGGGGCACAGATACGCAGTATTTT | CASRERLGGTDTQYF | - | TRBJ2-3 | TRBV27 | - | 15
TGCAGCGTTGAAGATGGGGGGGGGTGGAATGAGCAGTTCTTC | CSVEDGGGWNEQFF | many | TRBJ2-1 | TRBV29-1 | TRBD2 | 14
TGTGCCAGTAGTATTTCGTTAGGAAGAACTGAAGCTTTCTTT | CASSISLGRTEAFF | few | TRBJ1-1 | TRBV19 | - | 14
TGTGCCAGCAGCTTCGAGGGGGGAGGCATTCAGTACTTC | CASSFEGGGIQYF | few | TRBJ2-4 | TRBV5-5 | - | 13
TGCAGCGTTAACGCGGGGAACACTGAAGCTTTCTTT | CSVNAGNTEAFF | many | TRBJ1-1 | TRBV29-1 | - | 12
TGTGCCAGCAGAGGGGGATCTAGCACAGATACGCAGTATTTT | CASRGGSSTDTQYF | many | TRBJ2-3 | TRBV7-9 | - | 14
TGCGCCAGCAGCTCGGGACAGGGGTTGGTTGGCTACACCTTC | CASSSGQGLVGYTF | few | TRBJ1-2 | TRBV5-1 | TRBD1 | 14
TGCAGTGCTAGACGGGAGAGCTCCTACAATGAGCAGTTCTTC | CSARRESSYNEQFF | - | TRBJ2-1 | TRBV20-1 | - | 14
TGTGCCACCAGCAGAGATAGGGCAACTAATGAAAAACTGTTTTTT | CATSRDRATNEKLFF | few | TRBJ1-4 | TRBV15 | - | 15
TGTGCCAGCAGCTTGGGAGCGGGGAGAAACAATGAGCAGTTCTTC | CASSLGAGRNNEQFF | - | TRBJ2-1 | TRBV5-6 | TRBD2 | 15
TGCAGCGTTACGGGAGAGAGCTCCTACAATGAGCAGTTCTTC | CSVTGESSYNEQFF | - | TRBJ2-1 | TRBV29-1 | - | 14
TGTGCCAGCAGTTTAAGGCCCGAGACCCCATACAATGAGCAGTTCTTC | CASSLRPETPYNEQFF | few | TRBJ2-1 | TRBV27 | - | 16
TGCAGTGCTAGGGAGGGTCAGCCCCAGCATTTT | CSAREGQPQHF | - | TRBJ1-5 | TRBV20-1 | - | 11
TGCGCCAGCAGCCGGGGAGGACAGACTAATTCACCCCTCCACTTT | CASSRGGQTNSPLHF | - | TRBJ1-6 | TRBV5-1 | - | 15
TGTGCCAGCAGCCAAGAGGTGGCGAATACCGGGGAGCTGTTTTTT | CASSQEVANTGELFF | few | TRBJ2-2 | TRBV14 | - | 15
TGTGCCAGCAGCCAAGGAACCCAAACCTACGAGCAGTACTTC | CASSQGTQTYEQYF | - | TRBJ2-7 | TRBV3-1 | - | 14
TGTGCCAGCTCACCACTCGGGTCCACTGAAGCTTTCTTT | CASSPLGSTEAFF | many | TRBJ1-1 | TRBV18 | - | 13
TGTGCCAGCAGCTTAGGATCGAGACAGATCTATGGCTACACCTTC | CASSLGSRQIYGYTF | - | TRBJ1-2 | TRBV7-8 | - | 15
TGTGCCAGCAGCCCAGGGCCTTCCTACGGGCAGTACTTC | CASSPGPSYGQYF | - | TRBJ2-7 | TRBV5-4 | - | 13
TGTGCCAGCAGCCCAGGTCGGGGGGCGAACCCTTATAGCAATCAGCCCCAGCATTTT | CASSPGRGANPYSNQPQHF | few | TRBJ1-5 | TRBV12-3/TRBV12-4 | - | 19
TGCAGTGCTAGAGACCCCAGGGCAGGGGATCAGCCCCAGCATTTT | CSARDPRAGDQPQHF | - | TRBJ1-5 | TRBV20-1 | - | 15
TGCAGTGCTAGACGTCCCCAGGGCGATGAAGCTTTCTTT | CSARRPQGDEAFF | - | TRBJ1-1 | TRBV20-1 | - | 13
TGCAGTGCTAGACGGTTAGCGGGAGTTGGCTACGAGCAGTACTTC | CSARRLAGVGYEQYF | - | TRBJ2-7 | TRBV20-1 | TRBD2 | 15
TGTGCCAGCAGTTTCGGTAGGGGACCCGAAGCTTTCTTT | CASSFGRGPEAFF | few | TRBJ1-1 | TRBV12-3/TRBV12-4 | - | 13
TGTGCCAGCAGCCCTACTAGGGCCTACGAGCAGTACTTC | CASSPTRAYEQYF | few | TRBJ2-7 | TRBV4-2 | - | 13
TGTGCCAGCAGCTTAAAAGGGACCGAGCCTCAGCCCCAGCATTTT | CASSLKGTEPQPQHF | few | TRBJ1-5 | TRBV7-8 | - | 15
TGTGCCAGCAGCTATTCCGGGGCCTTGGGCACCATATATTTT | CASSYSGALGTIYF | - | TRBJ1-3 | TRBV5-6 | - | 14
TGTGCCAGCAGTTTAGGCCGGGACAGAACGCAGTATTTT | CASSLGRDRTQYF | few | TRBJ2-3 | TRBV2 | TRBD1 | 13